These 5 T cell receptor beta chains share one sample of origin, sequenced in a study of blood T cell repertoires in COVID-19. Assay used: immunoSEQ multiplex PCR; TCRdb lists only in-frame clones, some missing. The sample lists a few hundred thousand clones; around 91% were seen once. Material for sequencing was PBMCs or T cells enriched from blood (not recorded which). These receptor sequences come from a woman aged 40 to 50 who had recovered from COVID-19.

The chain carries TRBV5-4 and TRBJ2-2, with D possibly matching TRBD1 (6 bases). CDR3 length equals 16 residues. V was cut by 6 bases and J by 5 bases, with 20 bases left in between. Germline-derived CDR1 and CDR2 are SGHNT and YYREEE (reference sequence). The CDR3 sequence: CASTQGSGGLTGELFF. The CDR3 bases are TGTGCCAGCACGCAGGGGTCAGGTGGATTAACCGGGGAGCTGTTTTTT.

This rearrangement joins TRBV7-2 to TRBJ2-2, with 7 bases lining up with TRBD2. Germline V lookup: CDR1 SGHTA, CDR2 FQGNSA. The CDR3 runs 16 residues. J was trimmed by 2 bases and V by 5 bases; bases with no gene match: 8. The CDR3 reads CASSRRGGANTGELFF. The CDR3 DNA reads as TGTGCCAGCAGCCGGAGGGGAGGGGCTAACACCGGGGAGCTGTTTTTT.

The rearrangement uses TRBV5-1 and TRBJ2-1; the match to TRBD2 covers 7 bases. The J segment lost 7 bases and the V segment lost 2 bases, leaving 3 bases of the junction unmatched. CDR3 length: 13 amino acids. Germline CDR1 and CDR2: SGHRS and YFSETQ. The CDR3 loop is CASSLGLGNEQFF. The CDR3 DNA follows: TGCGCCAGCAGCTTAGGACTAGGGAATGAGCAGTTCTTC. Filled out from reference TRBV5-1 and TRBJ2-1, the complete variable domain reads KAGVTQTPRYLIKTRGQQVTLSCSPISGHRSVSWYQQTPGQGLQFLFEYFSETQRNKGNFPGRFSGRQFSNSRSEMNVSTLELGDSALYLCASSLGLGNEQFFGPGTRLTVL.

CDR3 protein: CASSDQAGWSTDTQYF. The DNA for the CDR3 is TGTGCCAGCAGCGATCAAGCGGGATGGAGCACAGATACGCAGTATTTT. J is TRBJ2-3 and V is TRBV7-9, with 7 bases lining up with TRBD2. Germline V CDR1 and CDR2: SEHNR, FQNEAQ (reference sequence). The V and J ends lost 5 bases and 0 bases, in that order; junction bases with no gene match: 8. The CDR3 consists of 16 residues.

CDR3 in amino acids: CASSIGLESGELFF. The DNA for the CDR3 is TGTGCCAGCAGCATCGGACTAGAGTCCGGGGAGCTGTTTTTT. J is TRBJ2-2 and V is TRBV9, with TRBD2 matching over 7 bases. The CDR3 runs 14 residues. Germline V gene sequence: CDR1 SGDLS, CDR2 YYNGEE. With 4 bases clipped from V and 6 bases from J, the junction kept 6 bases outside the gene matches.